This is a list of T cell receptor beta chains from one sample in a study of long-term antiretroviral therapy in people with HIV. TCRdb's table, derived via immunoSEQ multiplex PCR, lists solely in-frame clones and lacks some. Among 18,000 or so clones listed, 90% to 95% were seen once. The source material was unsorted PBMCs, sampled 3 years after starting antiretroviral therapy. The receptor source for this set is a man aged 50 or older with HIV. Both conserved end residues are part of each CDR3. D genes are given only for firm matches. Only part of the rows carry a size: once, few, many, or a class if the clone is expanded.

v_call	clone_size	j_call	d_call	cdr3_nt	cdr3_aa
TRBV2	.	TRBJ1-2	.	TGTGCCAGCAGTATAGGGCTGACTCTGCTCCAAGGGGGCTACACCTTC	CASSIGLTLLQGGYTF
TRBV19	.	TRBJ2-5	.	TGTGCCAGTAGTATATGGGGGGAGGAGACCCAGTACTTC	CASSIWGEETQYF
TRBV9	.	TRBJ1-2	.	TGTGCCAGCAGCGTAGAACAGGCTAACTATGGCTACACCTTC	CASSVEQANYGYTF
TRBV6-5	.	TRBJ2-7	.	TGTGCCAGCAGTTACAGGGGGGGCGAGCAGTACTTC	CASSYRGGEQYF
TRBV4-1	.	TRBJ2-1	.	TGCGCCAGCAGCCGGACAGATCATATTTACAATGAGCAGTTCTTC	CASSRTDHIYNEQFF
TRBV5-1	.	TRBJ2-3	TRBD2	TGCGCCAGCAGCCCTCCTCGTCTACTAGCGGGAAGCACAGATACGCAGTATTTT	CASSPPRLLAGSTDTQYF
TRBV5-5	.	TRBJ1-1	.	TGTGCCAGCAGCTTAGCACGGGGTATGAACACTGAAGCTTTCTTT	CASSLARGMNTEAFF
TRBV9	.	TRBJ2-2	TRBD1	TGTGCCAGCAGCGACCGGGACAGGGGAGGGACCGGGGAGCTGTTTTTT	CASSDRDRGGTGELFF
TRBV7-6	once	TRBJ1-6	.	TGTGCCAGCAGCGACAGAAATTCACCCCTCCACTTT	CASSDRNSPLHF
TRBV28	.	TRBJ1-1	.	TGTGCCAGCAGTTCGCTAATGAACACTGAAGCTTTCTTT	CASSSLMNTEAFF
TRBV4-3	.	TRBJ2-1	TRBD2	TGCGCCAGCAGCCAAGATTTAGGCGCCGGACTAGCAGGGTTCTTC	CASSQDLGAGLAGFF
TRBV30	.	TRBJ2-5	TRBD1	TGTGCCTGGAGTGAACCCAGGACAGGACAGACCCAGTACTTC	CAWSEPRTGQTQYF
TRBV27	.	TRBJ1-5	TRBD1	TGTGCCAGCAACCCAGGGGACAGGGGTGACAATCAGCCCCAGCATTTT	CASNPGDRGDNQPQHF
TRBV2	few	TRBJ2-3	TRBD2	TGTGCCAGCAGGACTAGCGGGGGGGCCCGGTCCTCAGATACGCAGTATTTT	CASRTSGGARSSDTQYF
TRBV11-2	.	TRBJ2-7	.	TGTGCCAGCAGCTTAGATGGGCAAGGGTGGAACGAGCAGTACTTC	CASSLDGQGWNEQYF
TRBV12-5	.	TRBJ2-3	TRBD1	TGTGCTAGTGTTCCTCCGTCCCAGGGGGCGCCCACAGATACGCAGTATTTT	CASVPPSQGAPTDTQYF
TRBV5-1	.	TRBJ1-1	.	TGCGCCAGCAGCTTGGACTTCCGTTTGAGGTCAATGAACACTGAAGCTTTCTTT	CASSLDFRLRSMNTEAFF
TRBV5-6	.	TRBJ2-5	.	TGTGCCAGCAGCTTATTAGGGCGTGGAGAGACCCAGTACTTC	CASSLLGRGETQYF
TRBV7-2	.	TRBJ1-4	.	TGTGCCAGCACCGAAAACCCGGGGCCAGCCCCAAATGAAAAACTGTTTTTT	CASTENPGPAPNEKLFF
TRBV5-1	.	TRBJ2-6	.	TGCGCCAGCAGCTACAGGACAGCTGGGGCCAACGTCCTGACTTTC	CASSYRTAGANVLTF
TRBV9	.	TRBJ2-2	.	TGTGCCAGCAGCGTAGCTACCACCGGGGAGCTGTTTTTT	CASSVATTGELFF
TRBV29-1	.	TRBJ1-1	.	TGCAGCATTTGGGGGATAGCGAACACTGAAGCTTTCTTT	CSIWGIANTEAFF
TRBV6-5	.	TRBJ2-1	TRBD2	TGTGCCAGCAGCCCCGGGACGGGGGGGAATGAGCAGTTCTTC	CASSPGTGGNEQFF
TRBV30	.	TRBJ2-7	.	TGTGCCTGGGGTGTCCGGGGCCCCTACGAGCAGTACTTC	CAWGVRGPYEQYF
TRBV7-2	.	TRBJ2-2	.	TGTGCCAGCAGGGCAGGGGCACGATCGGTCACCGGGGAGCTGTTTTTT	CASRAGARSVTGELFF
TRBV7-6	.	TRBJ2-2	.	TGTGCCAGCAGCTCACAAGGTCTAAGGCAGGGCGGGGAGCTGTTTTTT	CASSSQGLRQGGELFF
TRBV28	.	TRBJ2-4	TRBD1	TGTGCCTGCACTAAGGGACAGGGATGGAACATTCAGTACTTC	CACTKGQGWNIQYF
TRBV7-2	.	TRBJ1-6	TRBD1	TGTGCCAGCAGCTCTCCACGACAGGGGTATAATTCACCCCTCCACTTT	CASSSPRQGYNSPLHF
TRBV4-3	.	TRBJ1-2	.	TGCGCCAGCAGCCAGGAGGTGATCCGTAACTATGGCTACACCTTC	CASSQEVIRNYGYTF
TRBV5-8	.	TRBJ2-5	TRBD1	TGTGCCAGCAGTTCCGGGACAGGGGTTTTTTTGCGGGAGACCCAGTACTTC	CASSSGTGVFLRETQYF
TRBV12-5	few	TRBJ1-4	.	TGTGCTAGTGGGGGTGGAACTAATGAAAAACTGTTTTTT	CASGGGTNEKLFF
TRBV6-6	.	TRBJ2-7	TRBD2	TGTGCCAGCAGCACGGGACTAGCGGTTGGGCAGTACTTC	CASSTGLAVGQYF
TRBV5-6	once	TRBJ2-1	.	TGTGCCAGCAGCCCCCCGGTGGGGCGGGGATCCTACAATGAGCAGTTCTTC	CASSPPVGRGSYNEQFF
TRBV13	.	TRBJ2-7	.	TGTGCCAGCAGATCGCAGGGCTACGAGCAGTACTTC	CASRSQGYEQYF
TRBV5-1	.	TRBJ1-5	.	TGCGCCAGCAGCTTGGGGGGGGAGGGGCAGCCCCAGCATTTT	CASSLGGEGQPQHF
TRBV5-4	.	TRBJ1-3	.	TGTGCCAGCAGCTTGACGGGGTTGGACGGAAACACCATATATTTT	CASSLTGLDGNTIYF
TRBV29-1	.	TRBJ2-7	.	TGCAGCGTTGAACTAACAGATCGTGACTACGAGCAGTACTTC	CSVELTDRDYEQYF
TRBV5-1	.	TRBJ1-1	.	TGCGCCAGCAGCTTCGGTCGGGCGGACACTGAAGCTTTCTTT	CASSFGRADTEAFF